This TCR beta chain came from a study of blood T cells in healthy people across ages. Turning to this clonotype: Its antigen is undetermined.

It was with a sample-barcoded 5' primer and a J-beta primer mix that a second PCR of roughly 7 to 12 cycles was run. Using its own MiXCR run on the 5' RACE reads, TCRdb lists one record per CDR3 protein. This table has approximately 780,000 distinct CDR3 sequences, about 26% appearing once. Germline V CDR1 and CDR2: SGHTA, FQGTGA. The CDR3 has 14 amino acids. Overall study results and limits: Investigators treated diversity estimates from one million T cells as underestimates.

These same records also appear under a second study, on T cells of mothers and their children. According to that study: Over five children, together with their three healthy Caucasian mothers, made up the donors.

The rearrangement joins TRBV7-3 to TRBJ2-5; 8 bases are shared with TRBD2. The DNA end lines up better with TRBJ2-1; the J call may be wrong. The clonotype originates from a boy aged 5-17 years in good health. Sample: blood. CDR3 residues: CASSAGLAYNEQFF. DNA of the CDR3: TGTGCCAGCAGCGCAGGACTAGCTTACAATGAGCAGTTCTTC.